This T cell receptor beta chain was profiled in a study of cytomegalovirus exposure and HLA in healthy donors. Study-level background: Researchers previously reported finding fewer than 140 million unique TCR beta sequences from roughly 200 million T cells.

Findings and limits, study-wide: In vitro checks showed that a few CMV-associated chains really do target CMV antigens. Association with HLA alleles at 0.05 false discovery rate was found for 15,000 or so TCR beta sequences in a later analysis. A link between a missense DCLRE1C variant and TCR beta V- and J-gene trimming emerged from a later analysis.

13 Jbeta primers and 60 Vbeta primers were used for the PCR. Only in-frame clones appear in the TCRdb table, and some are missing; sequencing was by immunoSEQ multiplex PCR. The sample gives approximately 100,000 clones, roughly 82% of which show up once; more than 0.95% is in the top ten. V was clipped by 6 bases and J by 4 bases; unmatched bases: 15. This CDR3 is 17 amino acids long. CDR1 and CDR2 from the germline V gene are SEHNR and FQNEAQ (reference sequence). Points on this clone: As yet, its antigen is unknown.

What was sequenced was PBMCs. The V and J genes are TRBV7-9 and TRBJ1-1; the match to TRBD1 covers 9 bases. The TCR comes from a woman aged 18-30 years in good health and CMV-seronegative. This CDR3 is CASRSRDREIWGTEAFF. CDR3 coding DNA: TGTGCCAGCAGATCCCGGGACAGGGAGATCTGGGGCACTGAAGCTTTCTTT.